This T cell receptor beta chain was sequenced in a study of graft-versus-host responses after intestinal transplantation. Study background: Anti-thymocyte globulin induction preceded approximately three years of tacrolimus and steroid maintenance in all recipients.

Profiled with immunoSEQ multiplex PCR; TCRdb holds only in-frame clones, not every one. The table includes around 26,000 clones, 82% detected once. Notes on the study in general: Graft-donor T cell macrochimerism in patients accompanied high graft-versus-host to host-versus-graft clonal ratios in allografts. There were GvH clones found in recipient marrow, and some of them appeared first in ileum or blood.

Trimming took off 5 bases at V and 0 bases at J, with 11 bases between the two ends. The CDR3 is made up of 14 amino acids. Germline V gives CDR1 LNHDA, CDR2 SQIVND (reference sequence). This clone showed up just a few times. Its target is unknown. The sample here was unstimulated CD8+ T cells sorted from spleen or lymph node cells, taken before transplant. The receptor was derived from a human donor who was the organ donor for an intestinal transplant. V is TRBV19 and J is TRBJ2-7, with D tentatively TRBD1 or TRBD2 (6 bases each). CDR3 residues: CASSGGPSSYEQYF. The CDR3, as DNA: TGTGCCAGTAGTGGGGGGCCAAGCTCCTACGAGCAGTACTTC.